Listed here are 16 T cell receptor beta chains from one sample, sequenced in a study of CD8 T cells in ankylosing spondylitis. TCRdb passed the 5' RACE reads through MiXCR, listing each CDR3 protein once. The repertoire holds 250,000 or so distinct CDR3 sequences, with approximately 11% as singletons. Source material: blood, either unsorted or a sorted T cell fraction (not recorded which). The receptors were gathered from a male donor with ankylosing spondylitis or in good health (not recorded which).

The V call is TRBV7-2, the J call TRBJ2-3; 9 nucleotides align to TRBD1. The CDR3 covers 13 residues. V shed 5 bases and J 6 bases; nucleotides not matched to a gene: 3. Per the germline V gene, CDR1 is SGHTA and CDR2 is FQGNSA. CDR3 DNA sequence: TGTGCCAGCAGCACAGGGGGCATCGATACGCAGTATTTT. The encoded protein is CASSTGGIDTQYF.

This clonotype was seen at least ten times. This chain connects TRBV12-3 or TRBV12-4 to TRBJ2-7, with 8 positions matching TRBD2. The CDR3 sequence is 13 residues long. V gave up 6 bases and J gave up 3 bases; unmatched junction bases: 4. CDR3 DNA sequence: TGTGCCAGCAGGGTCGGGGGGGTCTACGAGCAGTACTTC. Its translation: CASRVGGVYEQYF.

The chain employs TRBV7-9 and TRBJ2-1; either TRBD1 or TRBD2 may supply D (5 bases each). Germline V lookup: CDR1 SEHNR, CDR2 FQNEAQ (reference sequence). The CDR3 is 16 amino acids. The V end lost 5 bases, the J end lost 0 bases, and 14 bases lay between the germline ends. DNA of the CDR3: TGTGCCAGCAGCAACCAGGGAGATCCCTCCTACAATGAGCAGTTCTTC. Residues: CASSNQGDPSYNEQFF.

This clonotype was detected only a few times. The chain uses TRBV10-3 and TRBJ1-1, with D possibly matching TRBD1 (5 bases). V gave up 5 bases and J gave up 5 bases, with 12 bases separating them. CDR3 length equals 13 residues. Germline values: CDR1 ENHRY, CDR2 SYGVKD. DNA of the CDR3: TGTGCCATCAGTAGAGGGGACGTAACTGAAGCTTTCTTT. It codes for CAISRGDVTEAFF.

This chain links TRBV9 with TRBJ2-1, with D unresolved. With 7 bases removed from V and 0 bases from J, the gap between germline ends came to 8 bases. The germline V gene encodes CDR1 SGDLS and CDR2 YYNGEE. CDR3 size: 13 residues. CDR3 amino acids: CASAESSYNEQFF. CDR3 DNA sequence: TGTGCCAGCGCAGAGAGCTCCTACAATGAGCAGTTCTTC.

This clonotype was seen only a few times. For the CDR3, the DNA is TGTGCCAGCAGCTTAGTCGAAACCGGGACAGACCAAGAGACCCAGTACTTC. Amino acids: CASSLVETGTDQETQYF. The J gene is TRBJ2-5, the V gene TRBV7-9; the match to TRBD1 covers 7 bases. The germline V gene encodes CDR1 SEHNR and CDR2 FQNEAQ (reference sequence). The V gene end was trimmed by 1 base and the J gene end by 0 bases; junction bases not matched to a gene: 8. This CDR3 has 17 residues.

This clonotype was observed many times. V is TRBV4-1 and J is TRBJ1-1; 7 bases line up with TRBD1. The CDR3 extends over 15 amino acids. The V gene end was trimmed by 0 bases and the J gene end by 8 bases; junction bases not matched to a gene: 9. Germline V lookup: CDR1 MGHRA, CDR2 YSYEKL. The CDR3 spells CASSQDQTLGQEAFF. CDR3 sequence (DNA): TGCGCCAGCAGCCAAGATCAAACGTTGGGACAGGAAGCTTTCTTT.

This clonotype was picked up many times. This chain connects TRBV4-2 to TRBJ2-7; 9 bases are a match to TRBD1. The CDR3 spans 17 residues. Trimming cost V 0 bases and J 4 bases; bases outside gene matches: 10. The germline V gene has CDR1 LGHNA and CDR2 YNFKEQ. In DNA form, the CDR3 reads TGTGCCAGCAGCCAAGAAGCTTCCGGGACAGGGACGTACGAGCAGTACTTC. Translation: CASSQEASGTGTYEQYF.

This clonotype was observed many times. CDR3 bases: TGTGCCAGCAGTGAAGTCGGTGGGCACACTGAAGCTTTCTTT. Its protein is CASSEVGGHTEAFF. V usage is TRBV6-1 and J usage is TRBJ1-1; no reliable D call. The germline V gene encodes CDR1 MNHNS and CDR2 SASEGT. This CDR3 contains 14 residues. The V gene lost 1 base and the J gene lost 3 bases, with 9 bases spanning the gap.

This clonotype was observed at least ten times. This CDR3 reads CASSLAGTGIHEQYF. CDR3 DNA: TGTGCCAGCAGCTTGGCCGGAACAGGGATCCACGAGCAGTACTTC. The chain recombines TRBV5-6 with TRBJ2-7; the D gene is possibly TRBD1 (6 bases). The CDR3 is 15 amino acids. Germline lookup yields CDR1 SGHDT and CDR2 YYEEEE. Trimming removed 0 bases from V and 5 bases from J, with 15 bases in between.

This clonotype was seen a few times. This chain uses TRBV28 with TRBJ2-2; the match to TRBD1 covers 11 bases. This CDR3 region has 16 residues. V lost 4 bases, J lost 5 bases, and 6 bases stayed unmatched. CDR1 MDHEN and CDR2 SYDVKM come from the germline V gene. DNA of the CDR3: TGTGCCAGCAGTTCCCCGGGACAGGGGGAAACCGGGGAGCTGTTTTTT. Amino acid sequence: CASSSPGQGETGELFF.

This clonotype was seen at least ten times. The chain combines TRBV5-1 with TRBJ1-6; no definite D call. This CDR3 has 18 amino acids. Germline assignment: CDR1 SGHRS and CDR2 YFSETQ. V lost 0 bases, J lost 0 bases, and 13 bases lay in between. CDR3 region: CASSLGITSSSYNSPLHF. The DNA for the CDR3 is TGCGCCAGCAGCTTGGGGATTACATCGAGCTCCTATAATTCACCCCTCCACTTT.

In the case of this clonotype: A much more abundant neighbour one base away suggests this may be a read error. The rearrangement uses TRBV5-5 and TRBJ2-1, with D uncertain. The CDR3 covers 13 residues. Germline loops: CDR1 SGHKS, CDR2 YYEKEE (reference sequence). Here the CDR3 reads CTSSLGPDNEQFF. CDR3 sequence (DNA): TGTACCAGCAGCTTGGGTCCAGACAATGAGCAGTTCTTC.

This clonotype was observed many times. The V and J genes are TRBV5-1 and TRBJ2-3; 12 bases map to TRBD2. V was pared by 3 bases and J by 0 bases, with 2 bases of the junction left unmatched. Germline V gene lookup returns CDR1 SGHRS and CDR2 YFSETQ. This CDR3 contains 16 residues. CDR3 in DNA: TGCGCCAGCAGCTCGACTAGCGGGGGTAGCACAGATACGCAGTATTTT. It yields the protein CASSSTSGGSTDTQYF. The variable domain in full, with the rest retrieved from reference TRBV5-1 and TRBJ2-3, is KAGVTQTPRYLIKTRGQQVTLSCSPISGHRSVSWYQQTPGQGLQFLFEYFSETQRNKGNFPGRFSGRQFSNSRSEMNVSTLELGDSALYLCASSSTSGGSTDTQYFGPGTRLTVL.

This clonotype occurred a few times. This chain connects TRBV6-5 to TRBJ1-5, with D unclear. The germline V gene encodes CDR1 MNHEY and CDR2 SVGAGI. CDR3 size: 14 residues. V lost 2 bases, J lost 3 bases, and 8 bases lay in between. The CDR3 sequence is CASSYRWDNQPQHF. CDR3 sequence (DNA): TGTGCCAGCAGTTACAGGTGGGACAATCAGCCCCAGCATTTT.

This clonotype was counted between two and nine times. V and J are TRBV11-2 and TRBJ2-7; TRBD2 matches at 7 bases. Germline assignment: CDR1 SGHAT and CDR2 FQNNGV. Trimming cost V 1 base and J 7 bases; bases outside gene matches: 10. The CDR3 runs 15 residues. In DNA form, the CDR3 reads TGTGCCAGCAGCTTAGTGCTAGCGGAGTCCCTAGAGCAGTACTTC. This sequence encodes CASSLVLAESLEQYF.